The 2 T cell receptor beta chains below all came from one sample that was sequenced in a study of blood T cell repertoires in COVID-19. The table came from immunoSEQ multiplex PCR; TCRdb's copy has only in-frame clones and leaves some out. The sample contains fewer than 150,000 clones, 80% to 90% of which appear only once. Material: peripheral blood. These TCRs come from a woman aged 70-85 years with acute or convalescent COVID-19.

The rearrangement uses TRBV10-3 and TRBJ2-5, with 10 bases lining up with TRBD1. Germline assignment: CDR1 ENHRY and CDR2 SYGVKD. V lost 2 bases and J lost 5; bases outside the gene matches: 8. This CDR3 spans 16 amino acids. The DNA of the CDR3 is TGTGCCATCAGTGAGGGATCGGGACAGGGGAGGGAGACCCAGTACTTC. Protein: CAISEGSGQGRETQYF.

The rearrangement joins TRBV3-1 (or the pseudogene TRBV3-2) to TRBJ2-1; 9 bases are shared with TRBD2. With V trimmed by 9 bases and J by 3 bases, 6 bases remained unmatched. The CDR3 extends over 14 amino acids. Germline CDR1 is LGHDT and CDR2 is YNNKEL (reference sequence). The CDR3: CASKRGDNYNEQFF. Written as DNA, the CDR3 is TGTGCCAGTAAGCGGGGGGACAACTACAATGAGCAGTTCTTC.